A selection of T cell receptor beta chains follows, all from one sample in a study of blood T cell repertoires in COVID-19. Assay: immunoSEQ multiplex PCR; the TCRdb copy retains only in-frame clones and omits some. Among roughly 59,000 clones listed, 65% to 80% were seen once. The specimen was peripheral blood. The receptors were gathered from a human donor in a cohort sampled during active COVID-19. CDR3s include the opening cysteine and the closing phenylalanine or tryptophan. D genes are given only for firm matches. Some rows have no size entry. The others give once, few or many, or a class for an expanded clone.

d_gene	v_gene	j_gene	abundance	CDR3aa	CDR3nt
NA	TRBV18	TRBJ2-5	NA	CASSPPAGDQETQYF	TGTGCCAGCTCACCACCGGCAGGGGACCAAGAGACCCAGTACTTC
NA	TRBV7-2	TRBJ1-3	NA	CASSPRVRGFGTGNTIYF	TGTGCCAGCAGCCCACGTGTCCGGGGGTTTGGGACTGGAAACACCATATATTTT
TRBD1	TRBV5-6	TRBJ1-3	NA	CASSGTGGTGNTIYF	TGTGCCAGCAGCGGGACAGGGGGCACAGGAAACACCATATATTTT
TRBD1	TRBV3-1/TRBV3-2	TRBJ2-7	NA	CASHRRDRRYEQYF	TGTGCCAGCCATCGAAGGGACAGGCGCTACGAGCAGTACTTC
NA	TRBV3-1/TRBV3-2	TRBJ1-1	NA	CASSRGNTEAFF	TGTGCCAGCAGCCGAGGGAACACTGAAGCTTTCTTT
TRBD1	TRBV5-5	TRBJ2-7	NA	CASSVGGAGTGIYEQYF	TGTGCCAGCAGCGTAGGGGGGGCCGGGACAGGGATCTACGAGCAGTACTTC
NA	TRBV2	TRBJ1-3	NA	CASSGAIRGNTIYF	TGTGCCAGCAGTGGGGCAATAAGGGGAAACACCATATATTTT
NA	TRBV6-6	TRBJ1-1	NA	CASTPGVTEAFF	TGTGCCAGCACCCCGGGGGTCACTGAAGCTTTCTTT
TRBD2	TRBV27	TRBJ2-1	NA	CASSWGTSGNREQFF	TGTGCCAGCAGTTGGGGGACTAGCGGGAATCGTGAGCAGTTCTTC
NA	TRBV29-1	TRBJ2-7	few	CTTQSYEQYF	TGCACCACCCAGTCATACGAGCAGTACTTC
NA	TRBV11-3	TRBJ2-1	NA	CASSFRDSLNPNNEQFF	TGTGCCAGCAGCTTTAGGGACTCCCTTAATCCTAACAATGAGCAGTTCTTC
NA	TRBV2	TRBJ1-6	NA	CASNMRGNRDASPLHF	TGTGCCAGCAACATGAGGGGGAACAGGGACGCTTCACCCCTCCACTTT
NA	TRBV6-1	TRBJ1-2	few	CASSDPGTLAGYTF	TGTGCCAGCAGTGATCCCGGGACATTGGCTGGCTACACCTTC
NA	TRBV6-5	TRBJ1-1	NA	CASSYGPDTEAFF	TGTGCCAGCAGTTACGGGCCTGACACTGAAGCTTTCTTT
TRBD2	TRBV24-1	TRBJ2-1	NA	CATSDLAGGTNEQFF	TGTGCCACCAGTGATTTAGCGGGAGGTACCAATGAGCAGTTCTTC
TRBD1	TRBV4-1	TRBJ1-6	NA	CASSHLFDRVNSPLHF	TGCGCCAGCAGCCACCTCTTCGACAGGGTTAACTCACCCCTCCACTTT
TRBD2	TRBV27	TRBJ2-3	NA	CASSLGVTSGRAGDTQYF	TGTGCCAGCAGTTTGGGGGTGACTAGCGGGAGGGCCGGGGATACGCAGTATTTT